These T cell receptor beta chains were read from a single sample in a study of early T cells in non-severe SARS-CoV-2 infection. Each CDR3 protein is one row after TCRdb ran MiXCR on the 5' RACE reads. In the table there are around 48,000 distinct CDR3 sequences, about 13% of which are singletons. Specimen: whole blood. These TCRs come from an adult who was a healthcare worker with PCR-confirmed SARS-CoV-2 infection or an uninfected control (not recorded which). Both conserved end residues are part of each CDR3. D genes are given only for firm matches. Clone size is stated in some rows and not others, as once, few, many or a class when expanded.

abundance: NA
v_gene: TRBV3-1
d_gene: NA
j_gene: TRBJ1-2
CDR3nt: TGTGCCAGCAGCCAAGATGATATAGGCTATGGCTACACCTTC
CDR3aa: CASSQDDIGYGYTF

abundance: few
v_gene: TRBV24-1
d_gene: NA
j_gene: TRBJ2-5
CDR3nt: TGTGCCACCAGTGATCCGGACGACCCTTCCCAGTACTTC
CDR3aa: CATSDPDDPSQYF

abundance: few
v_gene: TRBV29-1
d_gene: NA
j_gene: TRBJ2-2
CDR3nt: TGCAGCGCAGGACAGACACTAAACACCGGGGAGCTGTTTTTT
CDR3aa: CSAGQTLNTGELFF

abundance: many
v_gene: TRBV2
d_gene: TRBD1
j_gene: TRBJ2-5
CDR3nt: TGTGCCAGCCCCTCGGGATCCAGGGGGCTTGAAGAGACCCAGTACTTC
CDR3aa: CASPSGSRGLEETQYF

abundance: few
v_gene: TRBV20-1
d_gene: TRBD1
j_gene: TRBJ2-4
CDR3nt: TGCAGTGCTGCGACAGGGGGAGTGGGTCAGTACTTC
CDR3aa: CSAATGGVGQYF

abundance: NA
v_gene: TRBV7-2
d_gene: NA
j_gene: TRBJ1-5
CDR3nt: TGTGCCAGCAGCTTAGAAGTCCTCCCTAATCAGCCCCAGCATTTT
CDR3aa: CASSLEVLPNQPQHF

abundance: few
v_gene: TRBV20-1
d_gene: TRBD1
j_gene: TRBJ1-6
CDR3nt: TGCAGTGCAGTAACGGGACAGGGGTTTTCCCTCCACTTT
CDR3aa: CSAVTGQGFSLHF

abundance: NA
v_gene: TRBV7-9
d_gene: NA
j_gene: TRBJ1-2
CDR3nt: TGTGCCAGCAGCTCGGACCCCTATGGCTACACCTTC
CDR3aa: CASSSDPYGYTF

abundance: many
v_gene: TRBV14
d_gene: NA
j_gene: TRBJ1-1
CDR3nt: TGTGCCAGCAGCCAAGATTTGGGGCAGGTGAACACTGAAGCTTTCTTT
CDR3aa: CASSQDLGQVNTEAFF

abundance: few
v_gene: TRBV28
d_gene: NA
j_gene: TRBJ2-3
CDR3nt: TGTGCCAGCAGGGGCACAGATACGCAGTATTTT
CDR3aa: CASRGTDTQYF

abundance: few
v_gene: TRBV30
d_gene: NA
j_gene: TRBJ1-1
CDR3nt: TGTGCCTGGTTCAGGTGGACTGAAGCTTTCTTT
CDR3aa: CAWFRWTEAFF

abundance: NA
v_gene: TRBV4-1
d_gene: NA
j_gene: TRBJ2-2
CDR3nt: TGCGCCAGCAGCCAGGGACTGAACACCGGGGAGCTGTTTTTT
CDR3aa: CASSQGLNTGELFF

abundance: few
v_gene: TRBV7-2
d_gene: NA
j_gene: TRBJ2-2
CDR3nt: TGTGCCAGCAGGCCTCACACCGGGGAGCTGTTTTTT
CDR3aa: CASRPHTGELFF

abundance: many
v_gene: TRBV15
d_gene: TRBD1
j_gene: TRBJ1-1
CDR3nt: TGTGCCACCAGCGAACAGGGGGCAAACACTGAAGCTTTCTTT
CDR3aa: CATSEQGANTEAFF

abundance: few
v_gene: TRBV2
d_gene: TRBD1
j_gene: TRBJ1-6
CDR3nt: TGTGCCAGCAGTAAACCGACAGGGACTATAATTTATTCACCCCTCCACTTT
CDR3aa: CASSKPTGTIIYSPLHF

abundance: many
v_gene: TRBV29-1
d_gene: TRBD2
j_gene: TRBJ2-7
CDR3nt: TGCAGCGCCCTAAGCGGGAGCCCGTACGAGCAGTACTTC
CDR3aa: CSALSGSPYEQYF

abundance: many
v_gene: TRBV20-1
d_gene: TRBD1
j_gene: TRBJ2-2
CDR3nt: TGCAGTGCTAGAAGGTTGGCCACAGGGGCGAACACCGGGGAGCTGTTTTTT
CDR3aa: CSARRLATGANTGELFF

abundance: few
v_gene: TRBV5-1
d_gene: NA
j_gene: TRBJ1-1
CDR3nt: TGCGCCAGCTCCCTCCTTCAGGGGTCCTTGATATTT
CDR3aa: CASSLLQGSLIF

abundance: NA
v_gene: TRBV2
d_gene: NA
j_gene: TRBJ2-5
CDR3nt: TGTGCCAGCAGTGGGGCTACCGGGCAAGAGACCCAGTACTTC
CDR3aa: CASSGATGQETQYF

abundance: many
v_gene: TRBV2
d_gene: NA
j_gene: TRBJ1-1
CDR3nt: TGTGCCAGCAGTGGGGTGGTGAACACTGAAGCTTTCTTT
CDR3aa: CASSGVVNTEAFF

abundance: NA
v_gene: TRBV4-1
d_gene: TRBD1
j_gene: TRBJ1-2
CDR3nt: TGCGCCAGCAGCCAGCGACAGGGGATCGGCTATGGCTACACCTTC
CDR3aa: CASSQRQGIGYGYTF

abundance: few
v_gene: TRBV4-2
d_gene: TRBD1
j_gene: TRBJ1-1
CDR3nt: TGTGCCAGCAGCCGTGGCGGACAGGCGAACACTGAAGCTTTCTTT
CDR3aa: CASSRGGQANTEAFF

abundance: few
v_gene: TRBV29-1
d_gene: NA
j_gene: TRBJ2-7
CDR3nt: TGCAGCGTTGGGCTAGCTTTCGAGCAGTACTTC
CDR3aa: CSVGLAFEQYF

abundance: NA
v_gene: TRBV12-3/TRBV12-4
d_gene: TRBD1
j_gene: TRBJ1-2
CDR3nt: TGTGCCATCCCGGGACAGGGGGCAGGTGGCTACACCTTC
CDR3aa: CAIPGQGAGGYTF

abundance: few
v_gene: TRBV12-3/TRBV12-4
d_gene: TRBD1
j_gene: TRBJ1-6
CDR3nt: TGTGCCAGCAGTTTCAATACAGGGGCGAATTCACCCCTCCACTTT
CDR3aa: CASSFNTGANSPLHF

abundance: many
v_gene: TRBV5-1
d_gene: NA
j_gene: TRBJ2-1
CDR3nt: TGCGCCAGCAGCTCAGGGCCTTCCGATGAGCAGTTCTTC
CDR3aa: CASSSGPSDEQFF

abundance: many
v_gene: TRBV15
d_gene: TRBD2
j_gene: TRBJ2-3
CDR3nt: TGTGCCACCAGCCCCCGACTAGCGGCAGATACGCAGTATTTT
CDR3aa: CATSPRLAADTQYF

abundance: NA
v_gene: TRBV11-2
d_gene: NA
j_gene: TRBJ2-7
CDR3nt: TGTGCCAGCAGCTCCACCACACCTAGCTACGAGCAGTACTTC
CDR3aa: CASSSTTPSYEQYF

abundance: few
v_gene: TRBV7-2
d_gene: NA
j_gene: TRBJ2-7
CDR3nt: TGTGCCAGCAGCTTATTGGGAAGCGAGCAGTACTTC
CDR3aa: CASSLLGSEQYF

abundance: many
v_gene: TRBV5-1
d_gene: TRBD2
j_gene: TRBJ2-1
CDR3nt: TGCGCCAGCAGCCCCCTTCCGGGAGGGATCAATGAGCAGTTCTTC
CDR3aa: CASSPLPGGINEQFF

abundance: many
v_gene: TRBV18
d_gene: NA
j_gene: TRBJ2-7
CDR3nt: TGTGCCAGCTCACCATCAGGGCGCGAGCAGTACTTC
CDR3aa: CASSPSGREQYF

abundance: few
v_gene: TRBV10-3
d_gene: NA
j_gene: TRBJ1-6
CDR3nt: TGTGCCATCGGGGGGCAGGGAGGTAATTCACCCCTCCACTTT
CDR3aa: CAIGGQGGNSPLHF

abundance: NA
v_gene: TRBV7-8
d_gene: TRBD2
j_gene: TRBJ2-7
CDR3nt: TGTGCCAGCAGCCTGGGGACTAGCGGGAACTACGAGCAGTACTTC
CDR3aa: CASSLGTSGNYEQYF

abundance: NA
v_gene: TRBV7-9
d_gene: NA
j_gene: TRBJ2-7
CDR3nt: TGTGCCAGCAGCTTATCTCCCAGTTACTACGAGCAGTACTTC
CDR3aa: CASSLSPSYYEQYF

abundance: many
v_gene: TRBV7-9
d_gene: NA
j_gene: TRBJ2-1
CDR3nt: TGTGCCAGCAGCCTCGCCCGGGACGGACCCTACAATGAGCAGTTCTTC
CDR3aa: CASSLARDGPYNEQFF

abundance: NA
v_gene: TRBV12-3/TRBV12-4
d_gene: NA
j_gene: TRBJ1-2
CDR3nt: TGTGCCAGCACGGTCCATTTTTCCTATGGCTACACCTTC
CDR3aa: CASTVHFSYGYTF

abundance: NA
v_gene: TRBV2
d_gene: NA
j_gene: TRBJ1-6
CDR3nt: TGTGCCAGCAAATGGGAGTCTAGTGATTCACCCCTCCACTTT
CDR3aa: CASKWESSDSPLHF

abundance: few
v_gene: TRBV29-1
d_gene: NA
j_gene: TRBJ1-5
CDR3nt: TGCAGCGTGGCCCGGGGGCCGAATCAGCCCCAGCATTTT
CDR3aa: CSVARGPNQPQHF

abundance: many
v_gene: TRBV7-3
d_gene: NA
j_gene: TRBJ2-5
CDR3nt: TGTGCCAGCAGCTCCCTACCGGGACCTCAAGAGACCCAGTACTTC
CDR3aa: CASSSLPGPQETQYF

abundance: NA
v_gene: TRBV7-6
d_gene: TRBD1
j_gene: TRBJ1-4
CDR3nt: TGTGCCAGCAGCCGACAGGGGGAAGTGGGTGAAAAACTGTTTTTT
CDR3aa: CASSRQGEVGEKLFF

abundance: NA
v_gene: TRBV6-5
d_gene: NA
j_gene: TRBJ1-2
CDR3nt: TGTGCCAGCAGCTTCACCCCCGGGTGGGGTATTAACTATGGCTACACCTTC
CDR3aa: CASSFTPGWGINYGYTF

abundance: few
v_gene: TRBV20-1
d_gene: TRBD2
j_gene: TRBJ2-1
CDR3nt: TGCAGTGCCCGCGGGACGGGAGGCACCTACAATGAGCAGTTCTTC
CDR3aa: CSARGTGGTYNEQFF

abundance: NA
v_gene: TRBV28
d_gene: TRBD1
j_gene: TRBJ2-7
CDR3nt: TGTGCCAGCACCTTGACAGGGGATTCCTACGAGCAGTACTTC
CDR3aa: CASTLTGDSYEQYF

abundance: NA
v_gene: TRBV2
d_gene: TRBD1
j_gene: TRBJ1-4
CDR3nt: TGTGCCAGCAGTAGGGGGCAGAGCGAAAAACTGTTTTTT
CDR3aa: CASSRGQSEKLFF

abundance: NA
v_gene: TRBV21-1
d_gene: NA
j_gene: TRBJ1-5
CDR3nt: TGTGCCAGCAGCAAATTCGGCTATAGCAATCAGCCCCAGCATTTT
CDR3aa: CASSKFGYSNQPQHF

abundance: many
v_gene: TRBV5-1
d_gene: TRBD2
j_gene: TRBJ2-7
CDR3nt: TGCGCCAGCAGTCCAGGCACCGGGACTACCACGAACGAGCAGTACTTC
CDR3aa: CASSPGTGTTTNEQYF